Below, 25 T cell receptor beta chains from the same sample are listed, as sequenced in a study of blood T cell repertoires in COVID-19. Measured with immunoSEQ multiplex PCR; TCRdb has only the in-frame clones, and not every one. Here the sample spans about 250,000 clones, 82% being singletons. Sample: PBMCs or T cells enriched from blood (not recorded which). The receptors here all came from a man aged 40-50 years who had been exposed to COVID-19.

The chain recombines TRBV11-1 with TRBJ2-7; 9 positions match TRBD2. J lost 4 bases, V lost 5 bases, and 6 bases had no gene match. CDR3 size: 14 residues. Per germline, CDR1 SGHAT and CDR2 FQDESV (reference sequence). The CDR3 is CASSPAGGVYEQYF. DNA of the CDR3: TGTGCCAGCAGCCCGGCGGGGGGGGTTTACGAGCAGTACTTC. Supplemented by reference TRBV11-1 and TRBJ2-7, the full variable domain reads EAEVAQSPRYKITEKSQAVAFWCDPISGHATLYWYRQILGQGPELLVQFQDESVVDDSQLPKDRFSAERLKGVDSTLKIQPAELGDSAMYLCASSPAGGVYEQYFGPGTRLTVT.

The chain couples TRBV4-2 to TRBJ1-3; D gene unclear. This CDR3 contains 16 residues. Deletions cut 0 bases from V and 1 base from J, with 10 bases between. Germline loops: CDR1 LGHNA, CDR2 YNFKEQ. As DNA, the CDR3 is TGTGCCAGCAGCCAAGATCGTTTCGGGTCTGGAAACACCATATATTTT. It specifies CASSQDRFGSGNTIYF.

In DNA, the CDR3 is TGTGCCAGCAGCCCTCCGTCCGGAAACACCATATATTTT. It translates to CASSPPSGNTIYF. This chain joins TRBV5-4 and TRBJ1-3; unclear D gene. V was clipped by 4 bases and J by 4 bases, with 9 bases between them. In germline, CDR1 is SGHNT, CDR2 YYREEE (reference sequence). This CDR3 region has 13 residues.

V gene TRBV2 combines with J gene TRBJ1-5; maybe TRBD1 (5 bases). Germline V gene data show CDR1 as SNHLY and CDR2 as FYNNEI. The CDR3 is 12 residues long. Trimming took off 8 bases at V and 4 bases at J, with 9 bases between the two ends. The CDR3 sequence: CASRDRNQPQHF. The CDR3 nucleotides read TGTGCCAGCCGAGACAGAAATCAGCCCCAGCATTTT.

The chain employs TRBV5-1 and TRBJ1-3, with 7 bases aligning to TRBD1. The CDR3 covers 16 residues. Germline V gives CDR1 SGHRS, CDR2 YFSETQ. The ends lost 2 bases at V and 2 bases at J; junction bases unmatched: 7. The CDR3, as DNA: TGCGCCAGCAGCTTCGGCAGGGGGGAAGCTGGAAACACCATATATTTT. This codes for CASSFGRGEAGNTIYF.

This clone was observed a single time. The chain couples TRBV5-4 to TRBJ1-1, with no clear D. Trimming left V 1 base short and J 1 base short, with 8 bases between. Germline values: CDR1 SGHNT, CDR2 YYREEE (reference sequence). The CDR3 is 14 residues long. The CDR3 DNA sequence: TGTGCCAGCAGCTTGCTACCACCGAACACTGAAGCTTTCTTT. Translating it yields CASSLLPPNTEAFF.

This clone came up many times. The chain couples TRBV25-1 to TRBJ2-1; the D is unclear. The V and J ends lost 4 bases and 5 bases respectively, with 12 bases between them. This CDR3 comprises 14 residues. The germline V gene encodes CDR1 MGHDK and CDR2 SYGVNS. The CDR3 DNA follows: TGTGCCAGCAGTGCGTGGCAGGATAACAATGAGCAGTTCTTC. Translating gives CASSAWQDNNEQFF.

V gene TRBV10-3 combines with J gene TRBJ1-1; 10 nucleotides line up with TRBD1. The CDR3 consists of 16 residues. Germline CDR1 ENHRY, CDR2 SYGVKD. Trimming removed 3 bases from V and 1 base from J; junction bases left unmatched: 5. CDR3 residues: CAISDIRQGANTEAFF. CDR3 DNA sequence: TGTGCCATCAGTGATATCCGACAGGGGGCGAACACTGAAGCTTTCTTT.

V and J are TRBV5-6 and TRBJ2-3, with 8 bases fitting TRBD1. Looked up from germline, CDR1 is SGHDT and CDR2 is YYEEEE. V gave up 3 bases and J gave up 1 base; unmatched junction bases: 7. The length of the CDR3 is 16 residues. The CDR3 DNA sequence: TGTGCCAGCAGCTCAACCGGGACAGGCGGCACAGATACGCAGTATTTT. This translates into CASSSTGTGGTDTQYF.

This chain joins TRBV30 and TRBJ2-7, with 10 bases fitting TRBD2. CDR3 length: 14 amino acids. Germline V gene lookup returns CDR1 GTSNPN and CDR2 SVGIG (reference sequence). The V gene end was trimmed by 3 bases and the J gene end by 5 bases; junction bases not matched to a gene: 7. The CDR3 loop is CAWRGFGTSDEQYF. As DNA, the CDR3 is TGTGCCTGGAGGGGGTTTGGGACTAGCGACGAGCAGTACTTC.

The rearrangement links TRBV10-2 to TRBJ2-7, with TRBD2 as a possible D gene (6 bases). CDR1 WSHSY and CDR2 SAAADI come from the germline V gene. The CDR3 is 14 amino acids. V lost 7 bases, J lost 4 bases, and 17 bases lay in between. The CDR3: CASNPEGEGYEQYF. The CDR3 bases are TGCGCCAGCAATCCGGAGGGAGAAGGATACGAGCAGTACTTC.

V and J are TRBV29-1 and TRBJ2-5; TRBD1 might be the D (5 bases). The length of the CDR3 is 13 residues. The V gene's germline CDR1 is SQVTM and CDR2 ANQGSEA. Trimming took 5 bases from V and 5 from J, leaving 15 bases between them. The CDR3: CSVRHRLLETQYF. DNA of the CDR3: TGCAGCGTTCGCCACAGGTTATTGGAGACCCAGTACTTC.

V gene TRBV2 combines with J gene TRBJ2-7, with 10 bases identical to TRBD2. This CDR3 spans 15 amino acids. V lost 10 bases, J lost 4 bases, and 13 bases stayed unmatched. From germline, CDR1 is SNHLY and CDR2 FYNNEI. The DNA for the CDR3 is TGTGCCATCGGGCTAGCGGGAGCCGGGGGTTACGAGCAGTACTTC. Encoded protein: CAIGLAGAGGYEQYF.

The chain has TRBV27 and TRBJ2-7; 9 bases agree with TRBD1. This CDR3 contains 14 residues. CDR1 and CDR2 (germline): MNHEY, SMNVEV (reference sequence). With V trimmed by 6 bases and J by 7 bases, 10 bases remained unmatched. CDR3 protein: CASRSGTGWSEQYF. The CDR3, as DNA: TGTGCCAGCAGATCAGGGACAGGGTGGTCGGAGCAGTACTTC.

The CDR3 DNA is TGTGCCACCAGCCAGGGTAGAGGAAGGACCGGGGAGCTGTTTTTT. Translated, it gives CATSQGRGRTGELFF. The chain is built from TRBV24-1 and TRBJ2-2; a weak D match, TRBD1 (5 bases). Germline V CDR1 and CDR2: KGHDR, SFDVKD. This CDR3 has 15 amino acids. Trimming removed 7 bases from V and 5 bases from J, with 16 bases in between.

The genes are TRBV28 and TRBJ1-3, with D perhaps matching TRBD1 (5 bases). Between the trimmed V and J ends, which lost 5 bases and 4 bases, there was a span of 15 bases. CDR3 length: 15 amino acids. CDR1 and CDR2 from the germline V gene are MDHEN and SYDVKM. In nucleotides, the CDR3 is TGTGCCAGCAGTCAGGGCAGGGTGAACGGAAACACCATATATTTT. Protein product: CASSQGRVNGNTIYF.

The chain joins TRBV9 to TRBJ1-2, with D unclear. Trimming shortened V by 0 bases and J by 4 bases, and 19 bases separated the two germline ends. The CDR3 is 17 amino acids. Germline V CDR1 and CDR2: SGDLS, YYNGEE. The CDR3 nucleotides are TGTGCCAGCAGCGTAGTAACAGCAACCATGGATGGCTATGGCTACACCTTC. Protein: CASSVVTATMDGYGYTF.

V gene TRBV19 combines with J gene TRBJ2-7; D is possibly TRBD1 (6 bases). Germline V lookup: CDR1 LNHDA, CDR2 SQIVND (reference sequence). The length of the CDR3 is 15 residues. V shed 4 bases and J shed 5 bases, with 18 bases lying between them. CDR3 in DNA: TGTGCCAGTAGTACAAGACCAGGGGCGCGGAACGAGCAGTACTTC. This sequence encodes CASSTRPGARNEQYF.

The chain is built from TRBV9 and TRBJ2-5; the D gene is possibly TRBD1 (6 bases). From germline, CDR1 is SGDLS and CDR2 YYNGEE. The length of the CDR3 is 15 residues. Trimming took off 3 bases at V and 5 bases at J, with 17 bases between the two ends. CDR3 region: CASSGNTGYWETQYF. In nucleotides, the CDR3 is TGTGCCAGCAGCGGTAATACAGGGTATTGGGAGACCCAGTACTTC.

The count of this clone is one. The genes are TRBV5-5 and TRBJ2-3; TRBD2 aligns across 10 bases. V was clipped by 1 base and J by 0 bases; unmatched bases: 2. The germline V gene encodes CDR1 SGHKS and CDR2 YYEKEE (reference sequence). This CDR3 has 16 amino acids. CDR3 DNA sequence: TGTGCCAGCAGCTTGACTAGCGGGATTAGCACAGATACGCAGTATTTT. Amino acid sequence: CASSLTSGISTDTQYF.

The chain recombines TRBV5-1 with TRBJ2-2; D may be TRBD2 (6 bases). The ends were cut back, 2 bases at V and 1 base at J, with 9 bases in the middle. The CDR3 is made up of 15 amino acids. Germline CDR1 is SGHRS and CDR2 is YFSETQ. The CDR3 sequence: CASSFGTLNTGELFF. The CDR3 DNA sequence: TGCGCCAGCAGCTTCGGGACTCTGAACACCGGGGAGCTGTTTTTT. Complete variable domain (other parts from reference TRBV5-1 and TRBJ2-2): KAGVTQTPRYLIKTRGQQVTLSCSPISGHRSVSWYQQTPGQGLQFLFEYFSETQRNKGNFPGRFSGRQFSNSRSEMNVSTLELGDSALYLCASSFGTLNTGELFFGEGSRLTVL.

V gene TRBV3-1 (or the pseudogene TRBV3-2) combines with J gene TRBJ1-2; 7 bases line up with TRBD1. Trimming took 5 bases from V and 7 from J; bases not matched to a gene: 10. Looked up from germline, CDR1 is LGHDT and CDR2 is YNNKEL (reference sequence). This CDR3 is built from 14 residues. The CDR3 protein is CASSTRQGDGGYTF. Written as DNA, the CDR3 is TGTGCCAGCAGCACTCGACAGGGCGATGGTGGCTACACCTTC.

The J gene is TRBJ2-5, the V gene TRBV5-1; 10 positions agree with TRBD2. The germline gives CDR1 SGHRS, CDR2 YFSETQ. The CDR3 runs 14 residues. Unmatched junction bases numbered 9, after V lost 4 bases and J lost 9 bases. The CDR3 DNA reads TGCGCCAGCAGCCCTGGGACAGCGGGGGGGCCCCAGTACTTC. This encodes CASSPGTAGGPQYF.

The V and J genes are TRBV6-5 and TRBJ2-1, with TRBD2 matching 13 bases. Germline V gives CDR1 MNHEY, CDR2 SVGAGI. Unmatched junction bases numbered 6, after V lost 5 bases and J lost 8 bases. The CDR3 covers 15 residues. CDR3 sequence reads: CASSRLAGGFDEQFF. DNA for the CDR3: TGTGCCAGCAGTCGACTAGCGGGAGGTTTCGATGAGCAGTTCTTC.

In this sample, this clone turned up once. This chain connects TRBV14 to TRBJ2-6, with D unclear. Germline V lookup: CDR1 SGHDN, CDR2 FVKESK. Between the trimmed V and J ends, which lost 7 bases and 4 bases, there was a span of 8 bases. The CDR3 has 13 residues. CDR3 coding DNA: TGTGCCAGCACCATACAGGGGGCCAACGTCCTGACTTTC. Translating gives CASTIQGANVLTF.